This TCR beta chain is from a study of blood T cell repertoires in COVID-19. Study as a whole: Samples taken during acute and convalescent COVID-19 were collected in the United States, Italy and Spain. The analysed material was cDNA or gDNA that came from T cells, B-cell-depleted T cells, or PBMCs.

Original processing methods: Amplification with reference gene primers provided the estimates of nucleated cell counts. Sequencing used immunoSEQ multiplex PCR; TCRdb keeps in-frame clones, though not all of them. For V, J and clone size, that table is used; D and trimming come from the DNA. The sample includes 300,000 to 350,000 clones, nearly 90% of them seen just once. Germline loops: CDR1 LGHDT, CDR2 YNNKEL (reference sequence). The junction had 9 bases not matched to a gene; V was cut back by 1 base and J by 9 bases. The CDR3 length is 15 residues. This sequence was found in a woman aged 30 to 39 who had recovered from COVID-19. V and J are TRBV3-1 (or the pseudogene TRBV3-2) and TRBJ2-5; 9 bases match TRBD2. Sequencing input: PBMCs or T cells enriched from blood (not recorded which). In nucleotides, the CDR3 is TGTGCCAGCAGCCAAGCCTTTCCGGGACTAGCAGCCCAGTACTTC. The encoded protein is CASSQAFPGLAAQYF.